A single sample gave rise to the 9 T cell receptor beta chains below, sequenced in a study of shared clonotypes between healthy human individuals. The protocol was immunoSEQ multiplex PCR, while the TCRdb copy is restricted to in-frame clones and leaves out a portion. The sample shows about 990,000 clones, about 84% of them seen only once. Sequencing was carried out using memory CD4+ T cells from PBMCs. Subset specified: CD45RA-negative fraction. The receptors originated from a man aged 18 to 35 in good health. Some clones in this sample may be carry-over from other donors' samples.

This chain uses TRBV4-1 with TRBJ2-3; possibly TRBD2 for D (6 bases). This CDR3 contains 14 residues. V was trimmed by 5 bases and J by 4 bases, leaving 13 bases between them. Germline V CDR1 and CDR2: MGHRA, YSYEKL. This CDR3 is CASSGGGEPDTQYF. CDR3 coding DNA: TGCGCCAGCAGCGGAGGAGGGGAGCCAGATACGCAGTATTTT.

The chain has TRBV7-9 and TRBJ2-5; D ambiguous. From germline, CDR1 is SEHNR and CDR2 FQNEAQ (reference sequence). The CDR3 extends over 14 amino acids. Trimming took off 4 bases at V and 1 base at J, with 10 bases between the two ends. The CDR3 DNA reads TGTGCCAGCAGCTGGTCCAGAGTCCAAGAGACCCAGTACTTC. It is translated as CASSWSRVQETQYF.

The chain combines TRBV4-2 with TRBJ2-7; TRBD2 agrees at 8 bases. V shed 0 bases, J shed 3 bases, and the junction held 4 bases outside the gene matches. This CDR3 is 15 amino acids long. CDR1 is LGHNA and CDR2 is YNFKEQ in the germline V gene. In DNA, the CDR3 is TGTGCCAGCAGCCAAGACTCTAGCGGGTACTACGAGCAGTACTTC. This codes for CASSQDSSGYYEQYF.

The rearrangement uses TRBV7-3 and TRBJ2-1; D not resolved. V lost 0 bases, J lost 5 bases, and 11 bases lay in between. The CDR3 runs to 15 residues. Germline V gene lookup returns CDR1 SGHTA and CDR2 FQGTGA. The CDR3 DNA sequence: TGTGCCAGCAGCTTAACCTCGGCCCCTCACAATGAGCAGTTCTTC. It yields the protein CASSLTSAPHNEQFF.

This clone was seen a handful of times. The rearrangement joins TRBV5-1 to TRBJ2-7, with D perhaps matching TRBD1 or TRBD2 (5 bases each). The CDR3 loop spans 16 amino acids. Trimming took off 3 bases at V and 3 bases at J, with 19 bases between the two ends. The germline V gene encodes CDR1 SGHRS and CDR2 YFSETQ. CDR3 protein: CASSSGTDTGIYEQYF. In nucleotides, the CDR3 is TGCGCCAGCAGCTCCGGGACGGACACGGGGATCTACGAGCAGTACTTC. The whole variable domain, remainder taken from reference TRBV5-1 and TRBJ2-7, is KAGVTQTPRYLIKTRGQQVTLSCSPISGHRSVSWYQQTPGQGLQFLFEYFSETQRNKGNFPGRFSGRQFSNSRSEMNVSTLELGDSALYLCASSSGTDTGIYEQYFGPGTRLTVT.

This clone was seen only once. As the CDR3 is not closed by the conserved phenylalanine or tryptophan, this likely results from a read error. The V call is TRBV18, the J call TRBJ1-1; 9 nucleotides agree with TRBD1. CDR3 length: 15 amino acids. In germline, CDR1 is KGHSH, CDR2 LQKENI. V shed 4 bases, J shed 3 bases, and the junction held 6 bases outside the gene matches. This CDR3 reads CASSLLGQGYTEAFL. Written as DNA, the CDR3 is TGTGCCAGCTCACTGTTGGGACAGGGCTACACTGAAGCTTTCCTT.

In its sample, this clone was seen a few times. The junction differs from germline at one of its ends, possibly a read error. The rearrangement uses TRBV6-5 and TRBJ2-7, with D perhaps assigned TRBD1 or TRBD2 (6 bases each). The CDR3 runs to 13 residues. The germline CDR1 and CDR2 sequences are MNHEY and SVGAGI. CDR3 coding DNA: TGTGCCAGCAGTAACTCGGGGGCAGGGGAGCAGTACTTC. Amino acids: CASSNSGAGEQYF.

The rearrangement joins TRBV5-1 to TRBJ2-1; D possibly uses TRBD1 or TRBD2 (6 bases each). The CDR3 covers 17 residues. V lost 5 bases and J 4 bases, leaving 22 bases between the germline ends. Germline CDR1 is SGHRS and CDR2 is YFSETQ. Here the CDR3 DNA reads TGCGCCAGCAGATTTGCGGGGTCGGGACAAGGATACAATGAGCAGTTCTTC. Protein product: CASRFAGSGQGYNEQFF.

In regard to this clone: The sample carries other DNA sequences with the same CDR3. The chain links TRBV18 to TRBJ2-1; 7 nucleotides agree with TRBD2. Trimming removed 1 base from V and 0 bases from J; junction bases left unmatched: 6. The CDR3 length is 17 residues. The germline V gene encodes CDR1 KGHSH and CDR2 LQKENI. CDR3: CASSPRSGVSSYNEQFF. The DNA for the CDR3 is TGTGCCAGCTCACCACGAAGCGGGGTGAGCTCCTACAATGAGCAGTTCTTC.